This is a list of T cell receptor beta chains from one sample in a study of OX40 agonist ivuxolimab in advanced cancers. TCRdb's copy holds only in-frame clones and misses some; the assay was immunoSEQ multiplex PCR. The table has 50,000 or so clones, approximately 95% seen once. The source was CD4+ or CD8+ T cells sorted from blood, collected in a trial of the OX40 agonist ivuxolimab. These receptors came from an adult with an advanced solid tumor such as melanoma, head and neck, liver or kidney cancer. Both conserved end residues are part of each CDR3. Fields, in order: D gene, clone size, J gene, V gene, CDR3 protein, CDR3 DNA. The D gene is left open where the match is weak. The size of a clone is reported for some rows only, either as once, few or many, or as a class for expanded clones.

>TRBD1|NA|TRBJ2-7|TRBV19
CASSRQGAHEQYF
TGTGCCAGTAGCCGACAGGGAGCCCACGAGCAGTACTTC
>TRBD2|NA|TRBJ2-1|TRBV7-8
CASSLRTSGSNEQFF
TGTGCCAGCAGCTTGCGGACTAGCGGGAGCAATGAGCAGTTCTTC
>TRBD2|NA|TRBJ2-2|TRBV4-3
CASSQDFPAGGGELFF
TGCGCCAGCAGCCAAGATTTTCCGGCGGGGGGCGGGGAGCTGTTTTTT
>NA|NA|TRBJ1-1|TRBV7-9
CASSPWRTMNTEAFF
TGTGCCAGCAGCCCATGGCGGACCATGAACACTGAAGCTTTCTTT
>NA|NA|TRBJ2-7|TRBV27
CASGVGLEYEQYF
TGTGCCAGCGGGGTTGGACTGGAATACGAGCAGTACTTC
>TRBD1|NA|TRBJ2-7|TRBV13
CASSQNTGQGHYEQYF
TGTGCCAGCAGCCAAAACACGGGACAGGGACACTACGAGCAGTACTTC
>TRBD1|NA|TRBJ2-3|TRBV27
CASSLTSRQGVTDTQYF
TGTGCCAGCAGTTTAACCTCTCGACAGGGTGTGACAGATACGCAGTATTTT
>TRBD1|NA|TRBJ2-2|TRBV9
CASSGPRDRGGELFF
TGTGCCAGCAGCGGGCCCAGGGACAGGGGTGGGGAGCTGTTTTTT
>NA|NA|TRBJ2-2|TRBV7-6
CASSDSSGELFF
TGTGCCAGCAGCGATAGTAGCGGGGAGCTGTTTTTT
>NA|NA|TRBJ2-1|TRBV27
CASSPLDLNEQFF
TGTGCCAGCAGTCCCCTGGACCTCAATGAGCAGTTCTTC
>TRBD2|NA|TRBJ2-1|TRBV9
CASSVALAGHYNEQFF
TGTGCCAGCAGCGTAGCATTAGCGGGCCACTACAATGAGCAGTTCTTC
>NA|few|TRBJ2-7|TRBV2
CASSDPRYEQYF
TGTGCCAGCAGTGACCCACGATACGAGCAGTACTTC
>NA|NA|TRBJ2-1|TRBV18
CASSPQGDYNEQFF
TGTGCCAGCTCACCACAGGGTGACTACAATGAGCAGTTCTTC
>NA|NA|TRBJ1-2|TRBV19
CATYGLGALGYGYTF
TGTGCCACTTATGGGCTCGGCGCACTGGGCTATGGCTACACCTTC
>NA|NA|TRBJ2-7|TRBV6-5
CASSYSGGAADEQYF
TGTGCCAGCAGTTACTCAGGCGGGGCGGCGGACGAGCAGTACTTC
>NA|NA|TRBJ2-7|TRBV5-4
CASSHPEGIYEQYF
TGTGCCAGCAGCCACCCCGAGGGGATTTACGAGCAGTACTTC
>NA|NA|TRBJ1-4|TRBV7-8
CASSPGRFATNEKLFF
TGTGCCAGCAGCCCCGGACGATTTGCAACTAATGAAAAACTGTTTTTT
>NA|NA|TRBJ2-5|TRBV21-1
CASSKWGLAGDQETQYF
TGTGCCAGCAGCAAATGGGGACTAGCGGGAGACCAAGAGACCCAGTACTTC
>TRBD2|NA|TRBJ2-7|TRBV14
CASSQDSGLAGGYEQYF
TGTGCCAGCAGCCAAGATTCGGGACTAGCGGGAGGGTACGAGCAGTACTTC
>NA|once|TRBJ2-7|TRBV28
CASSIYRALNPYEQYF
TGTGCCAGCAGTATTTACAGAGCCCTGAATCCCTACGAGCAGTACTTC
>NA|NA|TRBJ2-1|TRBV15
CATSPPGRSNEQFF
TGTGCCACCAGCCCTCCTGGCCGGTCTAATGAGCAGTTCTTC
>TRBD2|NA|TRBJ2-1|TRBV11-2
CASSPGLGDEQFF
TGTGCCAGCAGCCCTGGACTAGGCGATGAGCAGTTCTTC
>TRBD2|NA|TRBJ2-4|TRBV7-9
CASSKYTSGSRLIQYF
TGTGCCAGCAGCAAATATACTAGCGGGAGCCGACTCATTCAGTACTTC
>TRBD1|NA|TRBJ1-2|TRBV7-9
CASSEDRGPLGYTF
TGTGCCAGCAGCGAGGACAGGGGGCCTCTTGGCTACACCTTC
>NA|NA|TRBJ2-7|TRBV6-5
CASSSLDSFYEQYF
TGTGCCAGCAGTTCCCTCGACTCGTTCTACGAGCAGTACTTC
>TRBD1|NA|TRBJ1-2|TRBV13
CASSLQTGDSNYGYTF
TGTGCCAGCAGCTTACAAACGGGGGACAGTAACTATGGCTACACCTTC
>TRBD2|NA|TRBJ2-1|TRBV2
CASSFGRWGRDEQFF
TGTGCCAGCAGTTTCGGACGCTGGGGGAGGGATGAGCAGTTCTTC
>NA|NA|TRBJ2-1|TRBV2
CASLGISSRNEQFF
TGTGCCAGCCTTGGGATCTCCTCGAGGAATGAGCAGTTCTTC
>NA|once|TRBJ1-4|TRBV30
CAWSAPSRATNEKLFF
TGTGCCTGGAGCGCTCCCTCGAGGGCAACTAATGAAAAACTGTTTTTT
>NA|NA|TRBJ2-7|TRBV28
CASSSPGTSYYEQYF
TGTGCCAGCAGTTCCCCAGGGACAAGCTACTACGAGCAGTACTTC
>NA|NA|TRBJ1-4|TRBV19
CASSIAGSPIATNEKLFF
TGTGCCAGTAGTATAGCGGGGAGCCCAATTGCAACTAATGAAAAACTGTTTTTT
>NA|NA|TRBJ2-2|TRBV13
CASSPVINTGELFF
TGTGCCAGCAGCCCCGTGATAAACACCGGGGAGCTGTTTTTT
>NA|NA|TRBJ2-1|TRBV4-1
CASSQETGRPYNEQFF
TGCGCCAGCAGCCAAGAAACAGGGAGACCCTACAATGAGCAGTTCTTC
>NA|NA|TRBJ2-7|TRBV19
CASSTQYSGYEQYF
TGTGCCAGTAGTACCCAGTACTCGGGCTACGAGCAGTACTTC
>NA|NA|TRBJ2-1|TRBV19
CASTDGLGWYNEQFF
TGTGCCAGTACCGACGGGCTAGGATGGTACAATGAGCAGTTCTTC
>TRBD1|NA|TRBJ2-7|TRBV2
CASRAGAGQGIHEQYF
TGTGCCAGCAGGGCCGGGGCGGGACAGGGAATCCACGAGCAGTACTTC
>NA|NA|TRBJ1-3|TRBV7-8
CASSLLGSVGNTIYF
TGTGCCAGCAGCTTATTAGGGTCGGTGGGAAACACCATATATTTT
>NA|NA|TRBJ1-2|TRBV29-1
CSVPVRLGGEF
TGCAGCGTTCCTGTCCGGCTGGGAGGGGAGTTC
>TRBD2|NA|TRBJ2-4|TRBV2
CASSDGTSGTGAYQLAKNIQYF
TGTGCCAGCAGTGATGGGACTAGCGGGACGGGGGCTTACCAGCTAGCCAAAAACATTCAGTACTTC
>NA|NA|TRBJ2-5|TRBV6-6
CASSYLRETQYF
TGTGCCAGCAGTTACCTCCGCGAGACCCAGTACTTC
>NA|NA|TRBJ2-3|TRBV28
CASSLFYASWF
TGTGCCAGCAGTTTATTCTACGCAAGTTGGTTT
>TRBD2|NA|TRBJ2-1|TRBV7-6
CASSPETSGSYNEQFF
TGTGCCAGCAGCCCGGAGACTAGCGGGAGCTACAATGAGCAGTTCTTC
>TRBD2|NA|TRBJ2-3|TRBV4-2
CASSLRGLAGGLGTDTQYF
TGTGCCAGCAGCCTTCGGGGACTAGCGGGAGGGTTGGGAACAGATACGCAGTATTTT
>NA|NA|TRBJ2-2|TRBV7-9
CASSHLLAENTGELFF
TGTGCCAGCAGCCACCTACTAGCAGAAAACACCGGGGAGCTGTTTTTT